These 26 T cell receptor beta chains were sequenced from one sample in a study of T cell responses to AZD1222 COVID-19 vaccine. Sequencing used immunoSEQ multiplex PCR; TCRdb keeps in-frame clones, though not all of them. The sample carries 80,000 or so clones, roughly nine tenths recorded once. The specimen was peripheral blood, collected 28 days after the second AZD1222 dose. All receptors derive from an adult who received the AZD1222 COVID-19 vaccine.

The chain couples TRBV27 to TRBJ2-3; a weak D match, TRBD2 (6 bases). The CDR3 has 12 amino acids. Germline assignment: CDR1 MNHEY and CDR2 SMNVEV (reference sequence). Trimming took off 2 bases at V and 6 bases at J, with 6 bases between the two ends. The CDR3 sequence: CASSLGGDTQYF. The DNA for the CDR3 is TGTGCCAGCAGTTTAGGGGGGGATACGCAGTATTTT.

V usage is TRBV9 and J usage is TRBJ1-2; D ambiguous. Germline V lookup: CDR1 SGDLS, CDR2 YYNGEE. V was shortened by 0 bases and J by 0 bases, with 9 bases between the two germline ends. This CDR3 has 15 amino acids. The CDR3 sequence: CASSVESTTNYGYTF. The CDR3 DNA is TGTGCCAGCAGCGTAGAGAGCACGACTAACTATGGCTACACCTTC.

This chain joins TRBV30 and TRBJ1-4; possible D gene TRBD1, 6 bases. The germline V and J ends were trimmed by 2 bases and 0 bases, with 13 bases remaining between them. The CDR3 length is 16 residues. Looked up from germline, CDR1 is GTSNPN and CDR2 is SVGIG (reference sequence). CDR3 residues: CAWSPGQRTTNEKLFF. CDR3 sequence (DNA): TGTGCCTGGAGTCCTGGACAGCGGACAACTAATGAAAAACTGTTTTTT.

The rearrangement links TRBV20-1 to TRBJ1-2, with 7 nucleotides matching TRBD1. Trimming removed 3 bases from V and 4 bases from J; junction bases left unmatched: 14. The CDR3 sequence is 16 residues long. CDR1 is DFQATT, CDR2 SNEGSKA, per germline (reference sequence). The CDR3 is CSASPQGQDRVYGYTF. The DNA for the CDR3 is TGCAGTGCTAGTCCCCAGGGCCAAGACAGGGTCTATGGCTACACCTTC.

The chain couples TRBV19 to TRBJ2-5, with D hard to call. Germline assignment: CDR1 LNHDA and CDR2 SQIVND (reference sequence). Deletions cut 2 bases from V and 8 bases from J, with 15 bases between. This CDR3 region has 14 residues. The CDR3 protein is CASSINRALGTQYF. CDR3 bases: TGTGCCAGTAGTATAAATCGGGCGCTAGGTACCCAGTACTTC.

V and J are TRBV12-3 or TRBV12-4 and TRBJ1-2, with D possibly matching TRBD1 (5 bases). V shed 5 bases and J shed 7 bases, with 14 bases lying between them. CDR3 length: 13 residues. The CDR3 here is CASSVGTGVGYTF. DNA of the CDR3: TGTGCCAGCAGTGTGGGTACGGGGGTTGGCTACACCTTC.

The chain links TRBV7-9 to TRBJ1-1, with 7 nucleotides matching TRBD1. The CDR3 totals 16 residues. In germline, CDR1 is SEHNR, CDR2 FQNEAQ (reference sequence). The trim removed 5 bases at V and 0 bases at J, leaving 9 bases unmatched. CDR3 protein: CASSDREERMNTEAFF. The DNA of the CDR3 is TGTGCCAGCAGCGACAGGGAGGAAAGGATGAACACTGAAGCTTTCTTT.

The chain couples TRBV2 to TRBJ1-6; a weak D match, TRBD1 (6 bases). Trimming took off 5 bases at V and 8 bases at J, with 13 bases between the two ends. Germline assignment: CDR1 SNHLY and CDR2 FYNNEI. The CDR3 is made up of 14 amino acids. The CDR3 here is CASSFDRSDSPLHF. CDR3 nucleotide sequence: TGTGCCAGCAGTTTCGACAGGTCTGATTCACCCCTCCACTTT.

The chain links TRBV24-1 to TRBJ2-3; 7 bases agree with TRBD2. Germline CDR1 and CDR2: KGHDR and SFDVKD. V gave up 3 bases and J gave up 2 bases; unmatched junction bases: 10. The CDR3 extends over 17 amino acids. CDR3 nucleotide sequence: TGTGCCACCAGTGATCATGTAGCGGGCGGCCCCACAGATACGCAGTATTTT. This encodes CATSDHVAGGPTDTQYF.

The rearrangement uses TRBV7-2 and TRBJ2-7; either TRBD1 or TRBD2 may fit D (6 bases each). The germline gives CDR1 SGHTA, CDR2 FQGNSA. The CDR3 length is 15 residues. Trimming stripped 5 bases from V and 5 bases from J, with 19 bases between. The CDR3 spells CASSPTQGRSDEQYF. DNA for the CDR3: TGTGCCAGCAGCCCTACTCAGGGGAGGTCAGACGAGCAGTACTTC. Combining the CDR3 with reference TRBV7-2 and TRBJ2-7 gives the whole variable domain GAGVSQSPSNKVTEKGKDVELRCDPISGHTALYWYRQSLGQGLEFLIYFQGNSAPDKSGLPSDRFSAERTGGSVSTLTIQRTQQEDSAVYLCASSPTQGRSDEQYFGPGTRLTVT.

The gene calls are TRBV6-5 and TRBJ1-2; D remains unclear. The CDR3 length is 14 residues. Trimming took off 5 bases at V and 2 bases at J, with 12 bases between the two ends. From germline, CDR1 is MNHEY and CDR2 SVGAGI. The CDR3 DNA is TGTGCCAGCAGTACCAGGTCGGAGAACTATGGCTACACCTTC. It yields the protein CASSTRSENYGYTF.

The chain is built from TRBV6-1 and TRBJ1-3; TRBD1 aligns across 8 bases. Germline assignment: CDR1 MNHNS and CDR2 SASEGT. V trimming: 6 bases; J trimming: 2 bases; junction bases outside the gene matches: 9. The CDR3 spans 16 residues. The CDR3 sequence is CASSESDRGTGNTIYF. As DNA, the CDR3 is TGTGCCAGCAGCGAAAGTGACAGGGGAACTGGAAACACCATATATTTT.

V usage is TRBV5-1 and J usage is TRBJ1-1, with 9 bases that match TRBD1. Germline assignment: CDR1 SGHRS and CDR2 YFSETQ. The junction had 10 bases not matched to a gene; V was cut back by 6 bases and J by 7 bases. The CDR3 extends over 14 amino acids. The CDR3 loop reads CASTPGTGRGEAFF. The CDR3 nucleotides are TGCGCCAGCACCCCCGGGACAGGGAGGGGTGAAGCTTTCTTT.

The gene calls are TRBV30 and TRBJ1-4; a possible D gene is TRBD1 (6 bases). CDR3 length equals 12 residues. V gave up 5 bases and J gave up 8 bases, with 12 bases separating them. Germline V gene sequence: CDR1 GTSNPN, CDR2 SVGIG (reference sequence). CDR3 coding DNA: TGTGCCTGGGGGGACATTGGCGAAAAACTGTTTTTT. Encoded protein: CAWGDIGEKLFF. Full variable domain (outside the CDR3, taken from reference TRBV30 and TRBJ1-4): SQTIHQWPATLVQPVGSPLSLECTVEGTSNPNLYWYRQAAGRGLQLLFYSVGIGQISSEVPQNLSASRPQDRQFILSSKKLLLSDSGFYLCAWGDIGEKLFFGSGTQLSVL.

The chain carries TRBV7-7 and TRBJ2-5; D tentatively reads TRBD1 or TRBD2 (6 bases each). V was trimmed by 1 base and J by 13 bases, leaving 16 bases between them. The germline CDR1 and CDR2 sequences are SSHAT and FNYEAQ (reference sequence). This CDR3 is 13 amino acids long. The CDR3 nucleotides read TGTGCCAGCAGCTTAGAGACGGGGGCCGCCATGTACTTC. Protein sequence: CASSLETGAAMYF. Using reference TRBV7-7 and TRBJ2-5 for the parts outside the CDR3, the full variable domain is GAGVSQSPRYKVTKRGQDVTLRCDPISSHATLYWYQQALGQGPEFLTYFNYEAQPDKSGLPSDRFSAERPEGSISTLTIQRTEQRDSAMYRCASSLETGAAMYFGPGTRLLVL.

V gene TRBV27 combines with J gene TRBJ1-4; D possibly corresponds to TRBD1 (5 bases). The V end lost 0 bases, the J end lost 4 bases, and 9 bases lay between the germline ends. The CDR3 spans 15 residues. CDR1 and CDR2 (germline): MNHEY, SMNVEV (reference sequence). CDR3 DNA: TGTGCCAGCAGTTTATCGGGGGACCTTAATGAAAAACTGTTTTTT. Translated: CASSLSGDLNEKLFF.

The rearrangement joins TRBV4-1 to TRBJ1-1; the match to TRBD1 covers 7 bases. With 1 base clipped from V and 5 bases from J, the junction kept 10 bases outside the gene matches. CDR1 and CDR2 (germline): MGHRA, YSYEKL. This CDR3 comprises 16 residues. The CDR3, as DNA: TGCGCCAGCAGCCAAGGACAGGGTTTAGGATGGACTGAAGCTTTCTTT. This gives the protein CASSQGQGLGWTEAFF.

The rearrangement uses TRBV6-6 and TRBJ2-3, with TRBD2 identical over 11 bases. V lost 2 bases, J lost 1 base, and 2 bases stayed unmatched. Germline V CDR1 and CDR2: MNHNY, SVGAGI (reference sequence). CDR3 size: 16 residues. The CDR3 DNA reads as TGTGCCAGCAGTTACCAACTAGCGGGGGGCACAGATACGCAGTATTTT. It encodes CASSYQLAGGTDTQYF.

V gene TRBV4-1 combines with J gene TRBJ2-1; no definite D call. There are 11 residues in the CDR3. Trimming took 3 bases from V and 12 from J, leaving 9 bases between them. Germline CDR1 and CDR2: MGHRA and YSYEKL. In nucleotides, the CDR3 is TGCGCCAGCAGCCAGTTGGGTGGGCAGTTCTTC. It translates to CASSQLGGQFF.

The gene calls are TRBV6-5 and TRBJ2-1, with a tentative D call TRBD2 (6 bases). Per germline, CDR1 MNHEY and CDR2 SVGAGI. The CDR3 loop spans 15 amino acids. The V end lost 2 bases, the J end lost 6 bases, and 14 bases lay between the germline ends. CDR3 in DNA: TGTGCCAGCAGTTACGGAGGGGACCCCCTCAATGAGCAGTTCTTC. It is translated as CASSYGGDPLNEQFF.

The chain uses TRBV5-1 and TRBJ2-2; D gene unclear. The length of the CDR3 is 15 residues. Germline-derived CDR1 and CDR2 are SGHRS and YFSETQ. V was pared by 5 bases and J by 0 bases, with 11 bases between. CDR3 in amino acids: CASSRMDANTGELFF. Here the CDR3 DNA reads TGCGCCAGCAGTCGAATGGATGCGAACACCGGGGAGCTGTTTTTT. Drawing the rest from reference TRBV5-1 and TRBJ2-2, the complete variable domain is KAGVTQTPRYLIKTRGQQVTLSCSPISGHRSVSWYQQTPGQGLQFLFEYFSETQRNKGNFPGRFSGRQFSNSRSEMNVSTLELGDSALYLCASSRMDANTGELFFGEGSRLTVL.

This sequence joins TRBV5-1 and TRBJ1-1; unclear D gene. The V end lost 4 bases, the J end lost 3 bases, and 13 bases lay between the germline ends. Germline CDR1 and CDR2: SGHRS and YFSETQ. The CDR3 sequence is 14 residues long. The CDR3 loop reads CASSVGSTDTEAFF. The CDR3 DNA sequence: TGCGCCAGCAGCGTGGGCTCTACGGACACTGAAGCTTTCTTT.

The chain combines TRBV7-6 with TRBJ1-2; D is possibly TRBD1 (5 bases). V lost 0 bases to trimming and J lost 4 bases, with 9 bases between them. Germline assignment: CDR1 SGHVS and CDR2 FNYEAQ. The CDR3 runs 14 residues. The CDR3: CASSLAAGSYGYTF. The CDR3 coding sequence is TGTGCCAGCAGCTTAGCGGCAGGGTCCTATGGCTACACCTTC. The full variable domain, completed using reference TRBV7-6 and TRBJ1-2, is GAGVSQSPRYKVTKRGQDVALRCDPISGHVSLYWYRQALGQGPEFLTYFNYEAQQDKSGLPNDRFSAERPEGSISTLTIQRTEQRDSAMYRCASSLAAGSYGYTFGSGTRLTVV.

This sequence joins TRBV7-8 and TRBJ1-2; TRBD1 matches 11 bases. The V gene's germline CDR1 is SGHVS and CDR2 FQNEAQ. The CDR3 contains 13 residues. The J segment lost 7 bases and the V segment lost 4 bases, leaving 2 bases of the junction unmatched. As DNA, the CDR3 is TGTGCCAGCAGCTACGGACAGGGGGCTGGCTACACCTTC. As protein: CASSYGQGAGYTF.

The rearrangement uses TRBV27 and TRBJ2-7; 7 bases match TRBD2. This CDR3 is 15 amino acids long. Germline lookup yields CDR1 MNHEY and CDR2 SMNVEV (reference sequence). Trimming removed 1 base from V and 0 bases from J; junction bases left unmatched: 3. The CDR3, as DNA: TGTGCCAGCAGTTTATGGGGGGGTAGCTCCTACGAGCAGTACTTC. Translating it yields CASSLWGGSSYEQYF.

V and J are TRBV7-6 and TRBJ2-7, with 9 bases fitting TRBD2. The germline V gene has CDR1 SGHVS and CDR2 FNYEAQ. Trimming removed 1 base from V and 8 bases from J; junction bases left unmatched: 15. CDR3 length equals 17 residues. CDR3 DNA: TGTGCCAGCAGCTTAGGGGGGATAGCGGGAGAACGCAGGAAGCAGTACTTC. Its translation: CASSLGGIAGERRKQYF.